These 14 T cell receptor beta chains were all obtained from the same sample, sequenced in a study of blood T cell repertoires in COVID-19. Sequenced by immunoSEQ multiplex PCR; TCRdb stores in-frame clones only, minus some. The table lists a few hundred thousand clones, 87% of them singletons. Sequencing input: PBMCs or T cells enriched from blood (not recorded which). Receptors were obtained from a young woman who had recovered from COVID-19.

V and J are TRBV5-1 and TRBJ2-1; 7 bases fit TRBD2. Germline values: CDR1 SGHRS, CDR2 YFSETQ. Trimming removed 4 bases from V and 5 bases from J; junction bases left unmatched: 6. The CDR3 extends over 14 amino acids. CDR3 amino acids: CASSRASGNNEQFF. In DNA, the CDR3 is TGCGCCAGCAGCCGCGCTAGCGGAAACAATGAGCAGTTCTTC. Filled out from reference TRBV5-1 and TRBJ2-1, the complete variable domain reads KAGVTQTPRYLIKTRGQQVTLSCSPISGHRSVSWYQQTPGQGLQFLFEYFSETQRNKGNFPGRFSGRQFSNSRSEMNVSTLELGDSALYLCASSRASGNNEQFFGPGTRLTVL.

This clone occurred once. The genes are TRBV5-1 and TRBJ2-5; 12 bases agree with TRBD2. V was pared by 1 base and J by 4 bases, with 11 bases of the junction left unmatched. Germline CDR1 and CDR2: SGHRS and YFSETQ. The CDR3 extends over 18 amino acids. The CDR3 DNA reads TGCGCCAGCAGCTTGTCGACTAGCGGGAGTCTTCGTGGAGAGACCCAGTACTTC. Its translation: CASSLSTSGSLRGETQYF.

J is TRBJ2-1 and V is TRBV5-4, with 11 bases identical to TRBD2. With V trimmed by 4 bases and J by 5 bases, 8 bases remained unmatched. The CDR3 consists of 16 residues. From germline, CDR1 is SGHNT and CDR2 YYREEE (reference sequence). The CDR3 DNA follows: TGTGCCAGCAGCGGGCCGGGACTAGCGGAAAACAATGAGCAGTTCTTC. Protein: CASSGPGLAENNEQFF.

The chain employs TRBV6-2 or TRBV6-3 and TRBJ1-5, with D maybe TRBD1 (6 bases). The length of the CDR3 is 13 residues. CDR1 is MNHEY and CDR2 is SVGEGT in the germline V gene. Trimming removed 2 bases at V and 5 bases at J, with 7 bases between. The CDR3 nucleotides are TGTGCCAGCAGTTACGACAGGCATCAGCCCCAGCATTTT. Translating gives CASSYDRHQPQHF.

The rearrangement links TRBV18 to TRBJ2-5, with TRBD2 identical over 13 bases. The CDR3 loop spans 17 amino acids. Germline V gene data show CDR1 as KGHSH and CDR2 as LQKENI. The V and J ends lost 3 bases and 5 bases, in that order; junction bases with no gene match: 9. CDR3 in DNA: TGTGCCAGCTCACCCGGACTAGCGGGAGCGATCTGGGAGACCCAGTACTTC. Its translation: CASSPGLAGAIWETQYF.

The chain has TRBV5-1 and TRBJ1-1; 7 positions agree with TRBD1. With 3 bases clipped from V and 10 bases from J, the junction kept 9 bases outside the gene matches. CDR3 size: 13 residues. CDR1 is SGHRS and CDR2 is YFSETQ in the germline V gene. CDR3 in DNA: TGCGCCAGCAGCTCGACAGGGTCGGTCGGAGCTTTCTTT. Encoded protein: CASSSTGSVGAFF.

A remark on this clone: Other DNA sequences in this specimen translate into the identical CDR3. The chain links TRBV5-1 to TRBJ1-5, with D maybe TRBD1 (6 bases). CDR1 and CDR2 from the germline V gene are SGHRS and YFSETQ. Trimming left V 0 bases short and J 1 base short, with 8 bases between. This CDR3 is 15 amino acids long. The CDR3 DNA sequence: TGCGCCAGCAGCTTGGGGCAGGGGAGCAATCAGCCCCAGCATTTT. It encodes CASSLGQGSNQPQHF.

The CDR3 sequence: CASSLDPPAGAETQYF. In nucleotides, the CDR3 is TGCGCCAGCAGCTTGGACCCCCCAGCGGGAGCAGAGACCCAGTACTTC. The chain employs TRBV5-1 and TRBJ2-5; 8 nucleotides align to TRBD2. The V gene's germline CDR1 is SGHRS and CDR2 YFSETQ. The V gene end was trimmed by 0 bases and the J gene end by 4 bases; junction bases not matched to a gene: 8. The CDR3 length is 16 residues.

This clone was seen once. The V gene is TRBV19, the J gene TRBJ1-1; TRBD1 aligns across 7 bases. The germline gives CDR1 LNHDA, CDR2 SQIVND (reference sequence). The trim removed 5 bases at V and 2 bases at J, leaving 11 bases unmatched. This CDR3 comprises 16 residues. The CDR3 DNA follows: TGTGCCAGTAGTCGGGATCCGGGACAGAGCAACACTGAAGCTTTCTTT. Its translation is CASSRDPGQSNTEAFF. Filled out from reference TRBV19 and TRBJ1-1, the complete variable domain reads DGGITQSPKYLFRKEGQNVTLSCEQNLNHDAMYWYRQDPGQGLRLIYYSQIVNDFQKGDIAEGYSVSREKKESFPLTVTSAQKNPTAFYLCASSRDPGQSNTEAFFGQGTRLTVV.

The chain combines TRBV27 with TRBJ2-6; TRBD2 is a possible D gene (5 bases). V was shortened by 8 bases and J by 3 bases, with 11 bases between the two germline ends. The CDR3 runs to 14 residues. Germline-derived CDR1 and CDR2 are MNHEY and SMNVEV (reference sequence). DNA for the CDR3: TGTGCCAGCGCCGAGGGTTATGGGGCCAACGTCCTGACTTTC. Encoded protein: CASAEGYGANVLTF.

This chain joins TRBV5-4 and TRBJ2-5; 9 nucleotides agree with TRBD2. With V trimmed by 4 bases and J by 5 bases, 15 bases remained unmatched. The V gene's germline CDR1 is SGHNT and CDR2 YYREEE (reference sequence). The length of the CDR3 is 17 residues. The CDR3: CASSPLTSGERGETQYF. The CDR3 coding sequence is TGTGCCAGCAGCCCGTTGACTAGCGGAGAGAGGGGGGAGACCCAGTACTTC.

The V gene is TRBV7-2, the J gene TRBJ1-4, with D maybe TRBD1 (6 bases). The length of the CDR3 is 14 residues. V shed 8 bases and J shed 7 bases, with 17 bases lying between them. Germline V lookup: CDR1 SGHTA, CDR2 FQGNSA. The CDR3 DNA reads TGTGCCAGCGCGCTCCGGACAGTGGGTGAAAAACTGTTTTTT. Amino acid sequence: CASALRTVGEKLFF.

For the CDR3, the DNA is TGTGCCAGCAGTCCAGGGGGCACTGAAGCTTTCTTT. Protein: CASSPGGTEAFF. V gene TRBV12-3 or TRBV12-4 combines with J gene TRBJ1-1; 7 positions agree with TRBD1. This CDR3 is 12 amino acids long. Unmatched junction bases numbered 1, after V lost 5 bases and J lost 4 bases.

This chain connects TRBV7-2 to TRBJ2-1; D remains ambiguous. Germline CDR1 reads SGHTA; CDR2 reads FQGNSA. V was cut by 5 bases and J by 9 bases, with 20 bases left in between. The CDR3 is 15 amino acids. CDR3 nucleotides: TGTGCCAGCAGCCAAGAGACTCTAGGTCTGCCTGAGCAGTTCTTC. As protein: CASSQETLGLPEQFF.